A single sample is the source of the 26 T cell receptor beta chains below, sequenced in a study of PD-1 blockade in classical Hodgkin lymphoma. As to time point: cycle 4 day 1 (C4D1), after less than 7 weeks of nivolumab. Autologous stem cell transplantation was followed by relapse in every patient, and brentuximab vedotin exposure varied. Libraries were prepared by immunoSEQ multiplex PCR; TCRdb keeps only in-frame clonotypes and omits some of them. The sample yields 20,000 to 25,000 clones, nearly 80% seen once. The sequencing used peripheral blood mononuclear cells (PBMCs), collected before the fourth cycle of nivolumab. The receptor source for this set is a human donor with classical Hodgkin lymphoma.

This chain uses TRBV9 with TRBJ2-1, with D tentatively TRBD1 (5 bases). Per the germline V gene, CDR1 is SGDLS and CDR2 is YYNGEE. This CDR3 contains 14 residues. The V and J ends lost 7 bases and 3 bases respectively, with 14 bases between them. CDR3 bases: TGTGCCAGCTCCAACTGGGGCGGCTACAATGAGCAGTTCTTC. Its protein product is CASSNWGGYNEQFF.

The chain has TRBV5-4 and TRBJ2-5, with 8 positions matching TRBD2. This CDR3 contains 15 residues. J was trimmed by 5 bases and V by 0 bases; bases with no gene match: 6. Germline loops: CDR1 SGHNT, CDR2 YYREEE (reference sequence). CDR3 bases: TGTGCCAGCAGCTTGGCCGGGGGGGCCGGGGAGACCCAGTACTTC. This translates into CASSLAGGAGETQYF.

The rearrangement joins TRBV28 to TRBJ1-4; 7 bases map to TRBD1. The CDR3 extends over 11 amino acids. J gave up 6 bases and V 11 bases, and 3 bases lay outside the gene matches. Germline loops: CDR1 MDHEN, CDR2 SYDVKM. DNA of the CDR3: TGTGCCTCGCAGGGGGATGAAAAACTGTTTTTT. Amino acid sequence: CASQGDEKLFF.

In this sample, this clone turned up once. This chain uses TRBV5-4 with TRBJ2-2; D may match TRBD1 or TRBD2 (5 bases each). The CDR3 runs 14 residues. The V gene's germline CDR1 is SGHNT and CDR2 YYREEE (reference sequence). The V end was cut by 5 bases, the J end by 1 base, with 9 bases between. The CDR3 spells CASRWDQNTGELFF. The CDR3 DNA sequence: TGTGCCAGCAGGTGGGACCAGAACACCGGGGAGCTGTTTTTT.

As DNA, the CDR3 is TGCGCCAGCAGCTTGGGGGCCGCGGCCTACGAGCAGTACTTC. Residues: CASSLGAAAYEQYF. The rearrangement links TRBV5-1 to TRBJ2-7, with unresolved D. Per the germline V gene, CDR1 is SGHRS and CDR2 is YFSETQ. The length of the CDR3 is 14 residues. V was cut by 0 bases and J by 2 bases, with 9 bases left in between.

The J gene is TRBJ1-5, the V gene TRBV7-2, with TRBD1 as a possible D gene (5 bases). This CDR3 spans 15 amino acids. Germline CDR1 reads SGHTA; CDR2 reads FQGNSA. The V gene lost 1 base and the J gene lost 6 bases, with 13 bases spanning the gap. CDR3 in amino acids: CASSLVSGGGQPQHF. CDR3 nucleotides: TGTGCCAGCAGCTTAGTGTCCGGGGGAGGTCAGCCCCAGCATTTT.

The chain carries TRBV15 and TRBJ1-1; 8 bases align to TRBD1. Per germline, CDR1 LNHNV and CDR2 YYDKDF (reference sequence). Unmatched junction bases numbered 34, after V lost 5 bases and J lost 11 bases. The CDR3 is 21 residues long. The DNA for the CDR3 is TGTGCCACCAGCTTCCGCACTGGACAGGGTATTTCTCTAGAGAAGAGGAGGAGGGCTTTCTTT. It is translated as CATSFRTGQGISLEKRRRAFF.

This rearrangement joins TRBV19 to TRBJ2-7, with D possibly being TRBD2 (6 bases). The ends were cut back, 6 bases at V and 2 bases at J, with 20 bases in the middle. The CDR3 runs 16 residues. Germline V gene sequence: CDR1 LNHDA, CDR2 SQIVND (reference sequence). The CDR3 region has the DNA TGTGCCAGTAGCACTGGGAATGCGGGGCGACCCTACGAGCAGTACTTC. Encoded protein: CASSTGNAGRPYEQYF.

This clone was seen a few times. This CDR3 reads CASSSRTVNEKLFF. In DNA form, the CDR3 reads TGCGCCAGTTCCTCCCGGACAGTGAATGAAAAACTGTTTTTT. V is TRBV4-1 and J is TRBJ1-4, with a weak D call TRBD1 (6 bases). There are 14 residues in the CDR3. Germline V gives CDR1 MGHRA, CDR2 YSYEKL. V shed 9 bases and J shed 5 bases, with 16 bases lying between them.

The CDR3 sequence: CASSKEDRGMEKLFF. The DNA for the CDR3 is TGTGCCAGCAGCAAAGAAGACAGGGGTATGGAAAAACTGTTTTTT. This sequence joins TRBV21-1 and TRBJ1-4; no DNA check was done on the table's D call, TRBD1. TRBV21-1 is flagged as a pseudogene. The CDR3 is 15 amino acids.

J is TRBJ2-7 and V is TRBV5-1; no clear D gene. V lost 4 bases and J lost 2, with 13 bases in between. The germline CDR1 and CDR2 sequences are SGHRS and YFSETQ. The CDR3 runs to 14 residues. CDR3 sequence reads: CASSRSGRTYEQYF. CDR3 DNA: TGCGCCAGCAGCCGATCGGGCCGGACCTACGAGCAGTACTTC.

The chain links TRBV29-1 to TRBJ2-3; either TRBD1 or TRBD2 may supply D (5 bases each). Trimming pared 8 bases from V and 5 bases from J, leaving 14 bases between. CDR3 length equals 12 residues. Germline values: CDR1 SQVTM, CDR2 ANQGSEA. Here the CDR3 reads CSLQRGVDTQYF. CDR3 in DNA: TGCAGCCTGCAAAGGGGAGTAGATACGCAGTATTTT.

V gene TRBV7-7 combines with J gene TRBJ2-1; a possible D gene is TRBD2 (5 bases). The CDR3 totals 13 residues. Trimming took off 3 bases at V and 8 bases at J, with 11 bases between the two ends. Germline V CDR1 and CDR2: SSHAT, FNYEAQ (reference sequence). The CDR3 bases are TGTGCCAGCAGCTTCGGACTTAGGGATGAGCAGTTCTTC. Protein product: CASSFGLRDEQFF.

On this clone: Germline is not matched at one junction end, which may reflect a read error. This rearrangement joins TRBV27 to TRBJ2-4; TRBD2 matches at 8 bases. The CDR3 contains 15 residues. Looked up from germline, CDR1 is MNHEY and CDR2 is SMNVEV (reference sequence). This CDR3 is CASSSIGGATNIQYF. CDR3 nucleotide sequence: TGTGCCAGCAGTTCCATCGGGGGGGCCACAAACATTCAGTACTTC.

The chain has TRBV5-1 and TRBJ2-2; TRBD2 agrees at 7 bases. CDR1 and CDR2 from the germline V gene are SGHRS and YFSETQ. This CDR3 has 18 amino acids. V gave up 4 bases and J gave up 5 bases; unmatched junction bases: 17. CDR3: CASSPGRPVILLTGELFF. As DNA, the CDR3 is TGCGCCAGCAGCCCCGGGAGGCCGGTCATCTTATTGACCGGGGAGCTGTTTTTT.

CDR3: CASSPPLRPGYTEAFF. The DNA for the CDR3 is TGTGCCAGCTCACCACCCCTACGACCCGGTTACACTGAAGCTTTCTTT. This chain uses TRBV18 with TRBJ1-1, with no clear D. Germline V gene lookup returns CDR1 KGHSH and CDR2 LQKENI. The CDR3 covers 16 residues. Trimming removed 0 bases at V and 3 bases at J, with 14 bases between.

The CDR3 nucleotides are TGTGCCAGCAGTAACTTAGCAGGAGGCAACACTGAAGCTTTCTTT. This gives the protein CASSNLAGGNTEAFF. The chain is built from TRBV2 and TRBJ1-1; D not certain. In germline, CDR1 is SNHLY, CDR2 FYNNEI. The CDR3 contains 15 residues. The V end was cut by 5 bases, the J end by 2 bases, with 15 bases between.

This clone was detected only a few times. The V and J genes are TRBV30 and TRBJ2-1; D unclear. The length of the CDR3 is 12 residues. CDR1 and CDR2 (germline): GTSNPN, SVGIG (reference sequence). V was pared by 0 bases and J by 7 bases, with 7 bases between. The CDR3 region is CAWSVRVNEQFF. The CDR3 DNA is TGTGCCTGGAGTGTACGAGTTAATGAGCAGTTCTTC.

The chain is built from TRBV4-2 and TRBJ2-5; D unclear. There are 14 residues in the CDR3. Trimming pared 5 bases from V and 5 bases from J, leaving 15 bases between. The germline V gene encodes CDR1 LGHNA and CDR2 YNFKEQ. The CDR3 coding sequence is TGTGCCAGCAGCTCTGGGGAAATCTTGGAGACCCAGTACTTC. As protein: CASSSGEILETQYF.

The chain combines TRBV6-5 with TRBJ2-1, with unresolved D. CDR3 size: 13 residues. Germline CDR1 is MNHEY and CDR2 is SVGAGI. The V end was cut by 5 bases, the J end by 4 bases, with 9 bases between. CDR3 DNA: TGTGCCAGCAGTCCCAGCCTTTACAATGAGCAGTTCTTC. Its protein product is CASSPSLYNEQFF.

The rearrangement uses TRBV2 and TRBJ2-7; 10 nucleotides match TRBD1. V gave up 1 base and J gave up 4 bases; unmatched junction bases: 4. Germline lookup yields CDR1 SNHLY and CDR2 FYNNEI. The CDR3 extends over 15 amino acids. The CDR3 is CASSEGPGQGYEQYF. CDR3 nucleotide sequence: TGTGCCAGCAGTGAAGGACCGGGACAGGGGTACGAGCAGTACTTC.

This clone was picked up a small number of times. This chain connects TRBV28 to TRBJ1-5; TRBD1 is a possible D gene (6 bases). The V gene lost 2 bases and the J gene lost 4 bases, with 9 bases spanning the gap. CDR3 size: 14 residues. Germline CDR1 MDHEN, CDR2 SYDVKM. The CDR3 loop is CASSLVRGNQPQHF. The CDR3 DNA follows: TGTGCCAGCAGTTTAGTAAGGGGGAATCAGCCCCAGCATTTT.

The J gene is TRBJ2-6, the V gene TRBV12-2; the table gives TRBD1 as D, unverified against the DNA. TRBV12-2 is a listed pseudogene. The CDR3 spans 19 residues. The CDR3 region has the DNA TGTGCAAGTCGCTTATGGACAGGGGTCCTCCGATCTGGGGCCAACGTCCTGACTTTC. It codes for CASRLWTGVLRSGANVLTF.

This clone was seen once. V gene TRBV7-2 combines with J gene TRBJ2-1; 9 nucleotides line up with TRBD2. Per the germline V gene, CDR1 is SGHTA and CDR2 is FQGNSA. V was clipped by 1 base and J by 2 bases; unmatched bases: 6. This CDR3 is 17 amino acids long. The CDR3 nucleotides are TGTGCCAGCAGCTTAGATCTGGGCGGGGGGGCCTACAATGAGCAGTTCTTC. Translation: CASSLDLGGGAYNEQFF. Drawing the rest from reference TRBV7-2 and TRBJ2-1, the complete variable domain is GAGVSQSPSNKVTEKGKDVELRCDPISGHTALYWYRQSLGQGLEFLIYFQGNSAPDKSGLPSDRFSAERTGGSVSTLTIQRTQQEDSAVYLCASSLDLGGGAYNEQFFGPGTRLTVL.

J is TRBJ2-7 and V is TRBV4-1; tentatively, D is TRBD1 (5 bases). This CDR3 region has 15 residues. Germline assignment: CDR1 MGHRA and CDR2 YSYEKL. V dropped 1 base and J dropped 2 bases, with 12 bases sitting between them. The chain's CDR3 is CASSQVRTRAYEQYF. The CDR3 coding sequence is TGCGCCAGCAGCCAAGTCAGGACAAGGGCCTACGAGCAGTACTTC.

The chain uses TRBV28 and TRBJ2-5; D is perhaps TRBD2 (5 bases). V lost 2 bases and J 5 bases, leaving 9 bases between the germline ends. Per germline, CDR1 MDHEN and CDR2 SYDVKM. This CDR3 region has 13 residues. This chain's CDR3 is CASSLSTGETQYF. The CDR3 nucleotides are TGTGCCAGCAGTTTAAGCACGGGGGAGACCCAGTACTTC.